These T cell receptor beta chains were read from a single sample in a study of blood T cell repertoires in COVID-19. Libraries were prepared by immunoSEQ multiplex PCR; TCRdb keeps only in-frame clonotypes and omits some of them. The data show roughly 250,000 clones, approximately 80% seen once. The sequenced sample consisted of peripheral blood. Receptor source: a woman aged 60 to 75 with active or convalescent COVID-19. The CDR3 runs from the conserved cysteine through the conserved F or W.

TRBJ2-3,TRBV29-1,CSVEGLAGGTDTQYF
TRBJ2-1,TRBV7-9,CASRPGQGGSYNEQFF
TRBJ1-1,TRBV11-2,CASSSPGQGRGTEAFF
TRBJ2-3,TRBV10-1,CASSENDGNADTQYF
TRBJ1-6,TRBV4-1,CASSQVWREGNSPLHF
TRBJ1-1,TRBV20-1,CSARGGAEAFF
TRBJ1-4,TRBV6-5,CASSYRSGTGVEKLFF
TRBJ1-5,TRBV2,CASSVWRTGINQPQHF
TRBJ2-1,TRBV24-1,CATSGGGASYNEQFF
TRBJ1-2,TRBV30,CAWSLARGLPYGYTF
TRBJ2-1,TRBV19,CASTLAGVYNEQFF
TRBJ1-5,TRBV7-2,CASSSQGQGNQPQHF
TRBJ2-3,TRBV7-7,CASSLAYGLAGEVDTQYF
TRBJ1-2,TRBV3-1/TRBV3-2,CASSQDSVGGGYTF
TRBJ1-1,TRBV18,CASSPLILQGANTEAFF
TRBJ1-2,TRBV6-6,CASSFGTGFGYTF
TRBJ1-4,TRBV5-1,CASSSGGRRTNEKLFF
TRBJ1-4,TRBV5-1,CASSRQGASAEKLFF
TRBJ1-2,TRBV5-1,CASSLDREGYTF
TRBJ2-5,TRBV18,CASSPIHTIAETQYF
TRBJ2-7,TRBV4-1,CASSQDKVGAYEQYF
TRBJ2-5,TRBV7-6,CASSFGLAGRETQYF
TRBJ2-5,TRBV24-1,CATSDRQGRAGEETQYF
TRBJ2-1,TRBV28,CASSSDSTGYNEQFF
TRBJ1-3,TRBV5-5,CASSFYREGPGNTIYF
TRBJ2-2,TRBV2,CASTGGYTGELFF
TRBJ2-1,TRBV5-1,CASSLSSAAGYNEQFF
TRBJ1-2,TRBV5-4,CASSLGAGGKGYTF
TRBJ2-5,TRBV11-2,CASSLGTGKQETQYF
TRBJ2-5,TRBV28,CASSPVAGGQETQYF
TRBJ2-7,TRBV7-8,CASSLAGSYEQYF
TRBJ1-3,TRBV2,CASTFSPGSGNTIYF
TRBJ1-5,TRBV2,CASKESRNSNQPQHF
TRBJ1-1,TRBV5-4,CASSPGLLPNTEAFF
TRBJ1-6,TRBV5-4,CASSLGGPSYNSPLHF
TRBJ2-1,TRBV20-1,CSASRLLSSYNEQFF
TRBJ1-2,TRBV2,CASSGHFNYGYTF
TRBJ1-5,TRBV2,CASSEGMGLGNQPQHF
TRBJ2-2,TRBV2,CASSEVGPSNTGELFF